The entry below describes one TCR beta chain. The sample belongs to a study of blood T cells in healthy people across ages. A second PCR, run for about 6 to 11 cycles, used a sample-barcoded 5' primer plus a J-beta primer mix. TCRdb re-derived calls from the 5' RACE reads in MiXCR, one entry per CDR3 protein. The sample lists more than 650,000 distinct CDR3 sequences; around a fifth were seen once. Trimming stripped 0 bases from V and 7 bases from J, with 14 bases between. The CDR3 covers 15 residues. Germline values: CDR1 SGHRS, CDR2 YFSETQ. The TCR sequence derives from a man between 70 and 80 years old in good health. The sequenced sample consisted of blood. The chain is built from TRBV5-1 and TRBJ2-1; TRBD2 is a possible D gene (5 bases). The CDR3, as DNA: TGCGCCAGCAGCTTGGTAGCATTACCGGGGAATGAGCAGTTCTTC. Encoded protein: CASSLVALPGNEQFF.